This T cell receptor (beta chain) was recovered during a study of liver allograft versus peripheral blood T cells. Overall study context: Repertoires from peripheral blood of liver transplant recipients were compared with those inside their transplanted livers.

Relative to its sample, this clonotype is medium-sized (0.01 to 0.1%). The target antigen is unknown. Whole-study results and caveats: Reportedly, the T cell receptor repertoires inside liver allografts were not the same as those in peripheral blood.

TCRdb re-derived calls from the reads in MiXCR, one entry per CDR3 protein. The sample records some 1,500 distinct CDR3 sequences, around 11% being singletons. Germline CDR1 reads MNHNY; CDR2 reads SVGAGI (reference sequence). The V segment lost 7 bases and the J segment 7 bases; nucleotides outside the gene matches: 16. The CDR3 consists of 16 residues. The V gene is TRBV6-6, the J gene TRBJ1-2; 9 bases are a match to TRBD1. This TCR came from a human patient who had a liver transplant. Some T cells may trace back to the graft donor. As DNA, the CDR3 is TGTGCCAGCATTGGGGGAATGGGGACAGGGATCCCTGGCTACACCTTC. Encoded protein: CASIGGMGTGIPGYTF.